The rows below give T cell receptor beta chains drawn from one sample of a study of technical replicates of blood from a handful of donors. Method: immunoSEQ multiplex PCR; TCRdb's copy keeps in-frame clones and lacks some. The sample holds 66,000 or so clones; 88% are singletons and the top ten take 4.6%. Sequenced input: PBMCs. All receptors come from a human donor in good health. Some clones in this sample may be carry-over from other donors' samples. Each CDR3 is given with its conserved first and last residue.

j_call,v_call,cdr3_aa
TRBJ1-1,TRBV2,CASTLLGAETEAFF
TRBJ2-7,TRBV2,CASSPWHEQYF
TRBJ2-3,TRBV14,CASSQGSSGLYTQYF
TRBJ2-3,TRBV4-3,CASSQEHGQGLADTQYF
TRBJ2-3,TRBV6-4,CASSEAVGGDTQYF
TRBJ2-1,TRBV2,CASSWDRGYNEQFF
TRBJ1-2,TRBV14,CASSQVNYGYTF
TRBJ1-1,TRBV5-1,CASSQKSGNTEAFF
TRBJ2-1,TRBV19,CASNGRGYNEQFF
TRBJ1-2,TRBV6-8,CASSSSGPSNYGYTF
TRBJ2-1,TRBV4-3,CASSPGVGATYNEQFF
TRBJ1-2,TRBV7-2,CASSRDSDSGYTF
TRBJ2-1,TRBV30,CAWSALAHLSSYNEQFF
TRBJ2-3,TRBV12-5,CASGSRGVEDTQYF
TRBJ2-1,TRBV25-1,CASSAGGLFNEQFF
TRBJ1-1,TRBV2,CASRPGQQSPEAFF
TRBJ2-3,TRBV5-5,CASSFPSGGTDTQYF
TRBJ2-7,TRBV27,CATSRSRLAGRLTSYEQYF
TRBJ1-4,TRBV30,CAWRQGDGKLFF
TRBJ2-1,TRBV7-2,CASTGWAAPNNEQFF